Presented here are 26 T cell receptor beta chains from one specimen sequenced in a study of patients and donors after allogeneic stem cell transplantation. TCRdb ran MiXCR on the RT-PCR reads and lists one entry per CDR3 protein. Of around 7,100 distinct CDR3 sequences in the sample, roughly an eighth were seen once. Sequencing input: blood, either unsorted or a sorted T cell fraction (not recorded which). Receptors were obtained from a human donor who was either an allogeneic HSCT recipient or a stem cell or donor lymphocyte infusion donor (not recorded which). It is not recorded whose cells these are; they may come from a transplant donor.

This clonotype was found many times. The V and J genes are TRBV30 and TRBJ1-3; no reliable D call. V was pared by 0 bases and J by 5 bases, with 11 bases between. The germline V gene has CDR1 GTSNPN and CDR2 SVGIG (reference sequence). There are 14 residues in the CDR3. In DNA form, the CDR3 reads TGTGCCTGGAGTGTACGGGGAGACAGAAACACCATATATTTT. Translated: CAWSVRGDRNTIYF. Supplemented by reference TRBV30 and TRBJ1-3, the full variable domain reads SQTIHQWPATLVQPVGSPLSLECTVEGTSNPNLYWYRQAAGRGLQLLFYSVGIGQISSEVPQNLSASRPQDRQFILSSKKLLLSDSGFYLCAWSVRGDRNTIYFGEGSWLTVV.

This clonotype was detected a few times. An end of the junction does not agree with germline; a read error may underlie this. V and J are TRBV7-2 and TRBJ2-6; 11 bases map to TRBD2. This CDR3 is built from 14 residues. The germline gives CDR1 SGHTA, CDR2 FQGNSA. CDR3 sequence: CASSLDSSGGPVVF. The CDR3 nucleotides are TGTGCCAGCAGCTTAGATTCTAGCGGGGGGCCCGTGGTGTTT.

This clonotype has at least ten counts. The rearrangement links TRBV27 to TRBJ1-2; 9 positions agree with TRBD1. Germline CDR1 MNHEY, CDR2 SMNVEV (reference sequence). The CDR3 length is 14 residues. Trimming took 5 bases from V and 4 from J; bases not matched to a gene: 5. CDR3 amino acids: CASSPGQGGYGYTF. In nucleotides, the CDR3 is TGTGCCAGCAGTCCGGGACAGGGAGGCTATGGCTACACCTTC.

In this sample, this clonotype turned up many times. This sequence joins TRBV6-1 and TRBJ1-1; 7 bases are a match to TRBD1. The CDR3 has 14 residues. Germline-derived CDR1 and CDR2 are MNHNS and SASEGT. Unmatched junction bases numbered 5, after V lost 6 bases and J lost 1 base. Here the CDR3 reads CASRLGQTNTEAFF. The CDR3 region has the DNA TGTGCCAGCAGGTTGGGACAGACGAACACTGAAGCTTTCTTT.

The chain links TRBV7-9 to TRBJ2-1; 7 nucleotides align to TRBD2. CDR1 is SEHNR and CDR2 is FQNEAQ in the germline V gene (reference sequence). Unmatched junction bases numbered 2, after V lost 4 bases and J lost 2 bases. The CDR3 spans 14 residues. The CDR3 is CASSWGGTYNEQFF. DNA for the CDR3: TGTGCCAGCAGCTGGGGGGGAACCTACAATGAGCAGTTCTTC.

This chain uses TRBV9 with TRBJ1-3; unclear D gene. The germline CDR1 and CDR2 sequences are SGDLS and YYNGEE. The CDR3 contains 14 residues. V gave up 3 bases and J gave up 1 base, with 8 bases separating them. CDR3 region: CASSARYSGNTIYF. The CDR3 DNA is TGTGCCAGCAGCGCCAGGTATTCTGGAAACACCATATATTTT.

There are many counts of this clonotype. This chain connects TRBV4-3 to TRBJ1-2; TRBD1 might be the D (5 bases). V lost 3 bases and J 2 bases, leaving 16 bases between the germline ends. The CDR3 is 16 amino acids. The germline CDR1 and CDR2 sequences are LGHNA and YSLEER. Written as DNA, the CDR3 is TGCGCCAGCAGCCAGGGACTCGCCCAGGCAAACTATGGCTACACCTTC. This encodes CASSQGLAQANYGYTF.

Note on this clonotype: It may be a read error: a sequence one base away is much more abundant. J is TRBJ1-1 and V is TRBV18; D may be TRBD1 (5 bases). The CDR3 runs 15 residues. The germline V and J ends were trimmed by 2 bases and 6 bases, with 16 bases remaining between them. CDR1 is KGHSH and CDR2 is LQKENI in the germline V gene. The CDR3 sequence: CASSPSGGSNSEAFF. DNA for the CDR3: TGTGCCAGCTCACCATCCGGGGGGTCAAACTCTGAAGCTTTCTTT.

At least ten counts were recorded for this clonotype. The chain links TRBV7-9 to TRBJ1-1, with D perhaps matching TRBD1 (5 bases). Germline values: CDR1 SEHNR, CDR2 FQNEAQ (reference sequence). Between the trimmed V and J ends, which lost 5 bases and 5 bases, there was a span of 21 bases. The CDR3 extends over 16 amino acids. The CDR3 DNA sequence: TGTGCCAGCAGCGCGTATAACGGGGCATTGCGGACTGAAGCTTTCTTT. It is translated as CASSAYNGALRTEAFF.

V usage is TRBV7-9 and J usage is TRBJ2-7, with D unresolved. Germline V gene data show CDR1 as SEHNR and CDR2 as FQNEAQ (reference sequence). The germline V and J ends were trimmed by 0 bases and 0 bases, with 9 bases remaining between them. The CDR3 length is 15 residues. As DNA, the CDR3 is TGTGCCAGCAGCTTAGCTCCAGGCCCCTCCTACGAGCAGTACTTC. Translated: CASSLAPGPSYEQYF.

In this sample, this clonotype is large (0.1 to 1%). The chain uses TRBV3-2 and TRBJ2-7; the D call of TRBD2 is as the table states it, not checked on the DNA. TRBV3-2 has pseudogene status. There are 19 residues in the CDR3. In DNA form, the CDR3 reads TGTGCCAGCAGCCAAGATGCCTGGGCTGGGACTAGCGGGGGCTACGAGCAGTACTTC. Its translation: CASSQDAWAGTSGGYEQYF.

In its sample, this clonotype was seen many times. The chain has TRBV10-3 and TRBJ2-3; TRBD2 might be the D (5 bases). Trimming removed 7 bases from V and 3 bases from J, with 8 bases in between. The CDR3 consists of 12 residues. CDR1 ENHRY and CDR2 SYGVKD come from the germline V gene. CDR3 amino acids: CAITSGTDTQYF. The CDR3 coding sequence is TGTGCCATCACGTCGGGGACAGATACGCAGTATTTT.

There are a few counts of this clonotype. The chain couples TRBV7-2 to TRBJ1-6; tentative D call: TRBD1 (5 bases). The CDR3 is 15 amino acids. The V and J ends lost 5 bases and 9 bases respectively, with 17 bases between them. Germline V gene lookup returns CDR1 SGHTA and CDR2 FQGNSA. In nucleotides, the CDR3 is TGTGCCAGCAGCGAACAGTGGACACTAGGTTCACCCCTCCACTTT. It is translated as CASSEQWTLGSPLHF.

This clonotype showed up just once. With a much larger clone just one base away, this may be a read error. V and J are TRBV5-1 and TRBJ2-5; the D gene is possibly TRBD2 (5 bases). The CDR3 covers 13 residues. CDR1 is SGHRS, CDR2 YFSETQ, per germline. This chain's CDR3 is CASRPRTQEPQYF. Written as DNA, the CDR3 is TGCGCCAGCAGACCGCGGACTCAAGAGCCCCAGTACTTC.

This chain links TRBV10-3 with TRBJ2-7, with TRBD1 matching 10 bases. The V segment lost 9 bases and the J segment 3 bases; nucleotides outside the gene matches: 5. The CDR3 covers 13 residues. CDR1 is ENHRY and CDR2 is SYGVKD in the germline V gene. CDR3 bases: TGTGCCATAGGGACAGGGGAGGACTACGAGCAGTACTTC. As protein: CAIGTGEDYEQYF.

This clonotype was seen repeatedly, ten times or more. This chain links TRBV12-3 or TRBV12-4 with TRBJ1-2; 8 bases agree with TRBD1. The CDR3 covers 13 residues. V shed 6 bases, J shed 8 bases, and the junction held 8 bases outside the gene matches. The CDR3 spells CASRSQGAKGYTF. Written as DNA, the CDR3 is TGTGCCAGCAGGTCTCAGGGGGCCAAGGGCTACACCTTC.

V usage is TRBV11-3 and J usage is TRBJ1-1, with 7 bases matching TRBD1. Germline CDR1 is SGHNT and CDR2 is YENEEA. V trimming: 4 bases; J trimming: 2 bases; junction bases outside the gene matches: 7. This CDR3 comprises 15 residues. CDR3 sequence: CASSSPAGGNTEAFF. In DNA, the CDR3 is TGTGCCAGCAGCTCCCCCGCAGGGGGAAACACTGAAGCTTTCTTT. Supplemented by reference TRBV11-3 and TRBJ1-1, the full variable domain reads EAGVVQSPRYKIIEKKQPVAFWCNPISGHNTLYWYLQNLGQGPELLIRYENEEAVDDSQLPKDRFSAERLKGVDSTLKIQPAELGDSAVYLCASSSPAGGNTEAFFGQGTRLTVV.

This chain uses TRBV6-1 with TRBJ2-5; a weak D match, TRBD1 (6 bases). V gave up 6 bases and J gave up 4 bases, with 15 bases separating them. From germline, CDR1 is MNHNS and CDR2 SASEGT. The CDR3 is made up of 14 amino acids. The CDR3 nucleotides read TGTGCCAGCAGGGACAGTCGAGGGGTAGAGACCCAGTACTTC. Its translation: CASRDSRGVETQYF.

This clonotype rates as medium-sized. The chain has TRBV4-3 and TRBJ2-3; D gene ambiguous. V was shortened by 0 bases and J by 2 bases, with 6 bases between the two germline ends. CDR1 LGHNA and CDR2 YSLEER come from the germline V gene. The CDR3 sequence is 14 residues long. CDR3: CASSQDHNTDTQYF. For the CDR3, the DNA is TGCGCCAGCAGCCAAGATCACAACACAGATACGCAGTATTTT.

This clonotype was recorded many times. The chain combines TRBV18 with TRBJ2-3, with D uncertain. V was trimmed by 0 bases and J by 6 bases, leaving 4 bases between them. The germline V gene encodes CDR1 KGHSH and CDR2 LQKENI. CDR3 length: 12 residues. The CDR3 here is CASSPPTDTQYF. CDR3 DNA sequence: TGTGCCAGCTCACCACCGACGGATACGCAGTATTTT.

This clonotype was recorded many times. The chain recombines TRBV5-1 with TRBJ2-1, with D maybe TRBD2 (6 bases). V shed 4 bases and J shed 9 bases, with 17 bases lying between them. CDR3 length: 14 amino acids. Germline CDR1 is SGHRS and CDR2 is YFSETQ. CDR3 protein: CASSPGTGGIEQFF. The CDR3 DNA reads TGCGCCAGCAGCCCCGGGACTGGCGGTATTGAGCAGTTCTTC.

This clonotype was observed at least ten times. The V call is TRBV6-5, the J call TRBJ1-2, with D perhaps TRBD1 (5 bases). V lost 2 bases and J lost 8, with 12 bases in between. Germline V gene lookup returns CDR1 MNHEY and CDR2 SVGAGI. The CDR3 length is 13 residues. The CDR3 bases are TGTGCCAGCAGTTACCCAGGGTCGCCGGGCTACACCTTC. Translating it yields CASSYPGSPGYTF.

There are a few counts of this clonotype. The chain recombines TRBV11-2 with TRBJ2-1; TRBD2 matches at 9 bases. Germline CDR1 and CDR2: SGHAT and FQNNGV. The CDR3 spans 17 residues. Germline trimming cut 3 bases from V and 7 bases from J; bases unmatched to any gene: 13. The CDR3: CASSLWSSGATTNEQFF. CDR3 sequence (DNA): TGTGCCAGCAGCTTGTGGTCTAGCGGGGCGACTACAAATGAGCAGTTCTTC.

J is TRBJ1-4 and V is TRBV18; D not resolved. The germline V gene encodes CDR1 KGHSH and CDR2 LQKENI. CDR3 size: 16 residues. Deletions cut 0 bases from V and 0 bases from J, with 8 bases between. The CDR3 region is CASSPPLDATNEKLFF. The CDR3 coding sequence is TGTGCCAGCTCACCACCGTTAGATGCAACTAATGAAAAACTGTTTTTT.

The table lists this clonotype with a few counts. V and J are TRBV18 and TRBJ1-2; maybe TRBD1 (5 bases). The CDR3 runs 13 residues. The germline V gene has CDR1 KGHSH and CDR2 LQKENI. With 3 bases removed from V and 5 bases from J, the gap between germline ends came to 10 bases. DNA of the CDR3: TGTGCCAGCTCACCGGATCGGGGGTATGGCTACACCTTC. Translating gives CASSPDRGYGYTF.

The chain combines TRBV5-1 with TRBJ1-2, with 7 bases matching TRBD1. From germline, CDR1 is SGHRS and CDR2 YFSETQ. There are 14 residues in the CDR3. Trimming took 4 bases from V and 5 from J; bases not matched to a gene: 8. CDR3 amino acids: CASSVGDRSYGYTF. CDR3 DNA sequence: TGCGCCAGCAGCGTCGGGGACAGAAGTTATGGCTACACCTTC.